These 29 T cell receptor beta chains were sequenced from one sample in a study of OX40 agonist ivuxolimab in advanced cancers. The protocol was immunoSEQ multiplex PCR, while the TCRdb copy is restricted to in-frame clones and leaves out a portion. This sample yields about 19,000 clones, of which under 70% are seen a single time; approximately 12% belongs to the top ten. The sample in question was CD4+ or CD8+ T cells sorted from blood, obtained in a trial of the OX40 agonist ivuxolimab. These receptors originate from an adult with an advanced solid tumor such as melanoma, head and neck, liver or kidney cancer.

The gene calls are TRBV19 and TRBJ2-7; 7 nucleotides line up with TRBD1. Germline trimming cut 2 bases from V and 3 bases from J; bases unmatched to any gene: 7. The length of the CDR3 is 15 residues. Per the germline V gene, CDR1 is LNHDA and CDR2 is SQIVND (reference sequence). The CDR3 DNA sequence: TGTGCCAGTAGTATACCACAGGGGAACCTCTACGAGCAGTACTTC. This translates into CASSIPQGNLYEQYF. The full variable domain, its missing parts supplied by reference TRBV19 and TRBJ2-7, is DGGITQSPKYLFRKEGQNVTLSCEQNLNHDAMYWYRQDPGQGLRLIYYSQIVNDFQKGDIAEGYSVSREKKESFPLTVTSAQKNPTAFYLCASSIPQGNLYEQYFGPGTRLTVT.

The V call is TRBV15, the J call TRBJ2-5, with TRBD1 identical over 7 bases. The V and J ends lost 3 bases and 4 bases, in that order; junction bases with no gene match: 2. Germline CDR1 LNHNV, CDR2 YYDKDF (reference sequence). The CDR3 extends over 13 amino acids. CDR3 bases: TGTGCCACCAGCAGTAGGACAGGAGAGACCCAGTACTTC. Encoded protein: CATSSRTGETQYF.

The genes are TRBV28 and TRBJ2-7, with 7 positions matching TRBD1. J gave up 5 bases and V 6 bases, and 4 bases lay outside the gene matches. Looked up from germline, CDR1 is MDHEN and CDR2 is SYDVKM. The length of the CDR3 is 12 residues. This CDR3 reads CASSLTGDEQYF. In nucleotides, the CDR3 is TGTGCCAGCAGCCTTACAGGGGACGAGCAGTACTTC.

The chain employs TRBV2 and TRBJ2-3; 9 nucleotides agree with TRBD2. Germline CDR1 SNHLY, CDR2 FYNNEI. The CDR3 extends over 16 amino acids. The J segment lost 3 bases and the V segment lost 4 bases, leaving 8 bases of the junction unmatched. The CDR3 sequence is CASSGDTTSGTDTQYF. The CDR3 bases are TGTGCCAGCAGTGGGGACACAACTAGCGGGACAGATACGCAGTATTTT.

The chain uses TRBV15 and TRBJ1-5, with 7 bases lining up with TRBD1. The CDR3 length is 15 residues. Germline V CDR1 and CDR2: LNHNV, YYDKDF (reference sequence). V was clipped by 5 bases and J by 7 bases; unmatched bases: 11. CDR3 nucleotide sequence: TGTGCCACCAGCTTTCGCCGGGACAGTGCCCAGCCCCAGCATTTT. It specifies CATSFRRDSAQPQHF.

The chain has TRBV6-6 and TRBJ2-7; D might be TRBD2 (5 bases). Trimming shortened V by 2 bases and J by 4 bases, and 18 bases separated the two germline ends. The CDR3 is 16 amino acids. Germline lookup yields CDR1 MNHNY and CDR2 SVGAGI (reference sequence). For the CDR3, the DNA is TGTGCCAGCAGTTACGGCCTAGCAGGCTTGGGTTACGAGCAGTACTTC. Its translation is CASSYGLAGLGYEQYF.

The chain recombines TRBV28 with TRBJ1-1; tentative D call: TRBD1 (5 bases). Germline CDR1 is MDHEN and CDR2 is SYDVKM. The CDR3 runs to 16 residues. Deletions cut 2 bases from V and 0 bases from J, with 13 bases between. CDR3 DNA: TGTGCCAGCAGTTTAACCCCGGCAGGGATGAACACTGAAGCTTTCTTT. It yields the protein CASSLTPAGMNTEAFF. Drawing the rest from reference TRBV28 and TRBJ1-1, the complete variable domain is DVKVTQSSRYLVKRTGEKVFLECVQDMDHENMFWYRQDPGLGLRLIYFSYDVKMKEKGDIPEGYSVSREKKERFSLILESASTNQTSMYLCASSLTPAGMNTEAFFGQGTRLTVV.

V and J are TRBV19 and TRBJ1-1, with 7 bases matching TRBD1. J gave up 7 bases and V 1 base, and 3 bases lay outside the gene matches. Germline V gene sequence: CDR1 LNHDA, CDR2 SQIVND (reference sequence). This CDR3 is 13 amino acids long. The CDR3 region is CASSIVRDSEAFF. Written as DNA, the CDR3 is TGTGCCAGTAGTATAGTTCGGGACAGTGAAGCTTTCTTT.

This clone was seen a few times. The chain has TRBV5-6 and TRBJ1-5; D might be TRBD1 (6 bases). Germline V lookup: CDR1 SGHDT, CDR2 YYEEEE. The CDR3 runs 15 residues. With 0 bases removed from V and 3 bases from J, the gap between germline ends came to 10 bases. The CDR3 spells CASSLGRQVNQPQHF. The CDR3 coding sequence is TGTGCCAGCAGCTTGGGGAGACAGGTCAATCAGCCCCAGCATTTT.

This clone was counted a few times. Here the CDR3 DNA reads TGCGCCAGCAGCCAAGATGGACGGAGGGGCAATCAGCCCCAGCATTTT. This gives the protein CASSQDGRRGNQPQHF. The rearrangement links TRBV4-1 to TRBJ1-5; D is unresolved. Germline CDR1 reads MGHRA; CDR2 reads YSYEKL. The CDR3 consists of 16 residues. The V end lost 0 bases, the J end lost 2 bases, and 11 bases lay between the germline ends.

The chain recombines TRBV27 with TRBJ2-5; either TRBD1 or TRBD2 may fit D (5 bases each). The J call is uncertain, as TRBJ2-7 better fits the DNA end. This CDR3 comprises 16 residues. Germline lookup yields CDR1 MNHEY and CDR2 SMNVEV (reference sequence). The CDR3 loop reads CASSPSSGTVTYEQYF. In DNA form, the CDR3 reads TGTGCCAGCAGCCCATCGTCCGGGACGGTGACCTACGAGCAGTACTTC.

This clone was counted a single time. The CDR3 loop is CASSFGRNTEAFF. DNA for the CDR3: TGTGCCAGCAGTTTTGGGCGGAACACTGAAGCTTTCTTT. The chain recombines TRBV28 with TRBJ1-1, with no clear D. CDR3 length: 13 amino acids. Germline CDR1 and CDR2: MDHEN and SYDVKM. Trimming cost V 3 bases and J 1 base, with 6 bases left between them.

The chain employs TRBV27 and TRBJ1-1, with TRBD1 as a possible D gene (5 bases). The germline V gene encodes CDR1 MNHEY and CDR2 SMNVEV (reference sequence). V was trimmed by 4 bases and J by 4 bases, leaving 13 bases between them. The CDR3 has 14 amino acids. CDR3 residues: CASSSTTGGTEAFF. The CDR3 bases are TGTGCCAGCAGTTCTACGACCGGGGGCACTGAAGCTTTCTTT.

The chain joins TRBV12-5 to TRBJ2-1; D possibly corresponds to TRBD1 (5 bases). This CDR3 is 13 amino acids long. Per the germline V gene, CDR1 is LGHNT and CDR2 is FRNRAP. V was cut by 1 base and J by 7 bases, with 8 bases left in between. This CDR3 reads CASGLETANEQFF. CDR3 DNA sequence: TGTGCTAGTGGTTTGGAGACAGCAAATGAGCAGTTCTTC.

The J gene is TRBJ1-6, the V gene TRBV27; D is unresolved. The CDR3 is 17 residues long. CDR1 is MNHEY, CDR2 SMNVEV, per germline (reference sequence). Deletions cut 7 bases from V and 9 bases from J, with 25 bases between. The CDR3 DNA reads TGTGCCAGCACCCCGTTCCCCACATTCGGAGATCGTTCACCCCTCCACTTT. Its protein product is CASTPFPTFGDRSPLHF.

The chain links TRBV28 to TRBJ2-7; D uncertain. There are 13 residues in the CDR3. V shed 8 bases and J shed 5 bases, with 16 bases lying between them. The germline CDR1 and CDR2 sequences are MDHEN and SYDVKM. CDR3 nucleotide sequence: TGTGCCAGCGCCACTCTGGGGTTCCACGAGCAGTACTTC. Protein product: CASATLGFHEQYF.

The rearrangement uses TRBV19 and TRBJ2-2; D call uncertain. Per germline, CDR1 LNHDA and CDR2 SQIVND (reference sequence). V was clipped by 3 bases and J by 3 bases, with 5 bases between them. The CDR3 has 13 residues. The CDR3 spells CASSILDTGELFF. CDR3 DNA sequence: TGTGCCAGTAGTATTTTAGACACCGGGGAGCTGTTTTTT.

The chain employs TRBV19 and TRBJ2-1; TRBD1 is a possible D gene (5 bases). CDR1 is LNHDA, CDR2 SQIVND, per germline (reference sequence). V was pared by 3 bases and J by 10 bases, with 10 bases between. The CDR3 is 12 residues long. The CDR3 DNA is TGTGCCAGTAGTATTGGGGCCAGGGAGCAGTTCTTC. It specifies CASSIGAREQFF.

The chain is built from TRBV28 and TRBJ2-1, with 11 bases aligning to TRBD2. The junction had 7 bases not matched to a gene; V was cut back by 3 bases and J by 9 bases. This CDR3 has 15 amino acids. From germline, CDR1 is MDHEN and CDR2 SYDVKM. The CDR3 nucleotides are TGTGCCAGCAGTTTTATAGCGGGAGGGATCGGTGAGCAGTTCTTC. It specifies CASSFIAGGIGEQFF.

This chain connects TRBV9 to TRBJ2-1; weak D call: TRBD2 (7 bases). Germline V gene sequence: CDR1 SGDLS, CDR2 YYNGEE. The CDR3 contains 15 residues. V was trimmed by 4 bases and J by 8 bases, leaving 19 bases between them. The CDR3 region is CASSPEGGEGDEQFF. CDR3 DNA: TGTGCCAGCAGCCCCGAGGGGGGGGAAGGGGATGAGCAGTTCTTC.

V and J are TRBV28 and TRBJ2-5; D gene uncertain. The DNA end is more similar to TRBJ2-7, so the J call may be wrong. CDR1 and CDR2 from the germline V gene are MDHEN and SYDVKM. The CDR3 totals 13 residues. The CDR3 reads CASSLGHHYEQYF. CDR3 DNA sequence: TGTGCCAGCAGTTTGGGCCATCACTACGAGCAGTACTTC.

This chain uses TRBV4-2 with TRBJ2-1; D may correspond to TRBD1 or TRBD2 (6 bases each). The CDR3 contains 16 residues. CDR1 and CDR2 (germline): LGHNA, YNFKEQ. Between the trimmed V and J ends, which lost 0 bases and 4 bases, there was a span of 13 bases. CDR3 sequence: CASSQEGGTSYNEQFF. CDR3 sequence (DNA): TGTGCCAGCAGCCAAGAAGGGGGGACCTCATACAATGAGCAGTTCTTC.

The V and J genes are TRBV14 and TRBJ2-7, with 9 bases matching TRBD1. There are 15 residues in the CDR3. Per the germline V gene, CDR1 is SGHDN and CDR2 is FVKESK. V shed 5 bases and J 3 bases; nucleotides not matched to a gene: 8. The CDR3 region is CASSVHGTGLYEQYF. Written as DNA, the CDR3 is TGTGCCAGCAGCGTCCACGGGACAGGGCTCTACGAGCAGTACTTC.

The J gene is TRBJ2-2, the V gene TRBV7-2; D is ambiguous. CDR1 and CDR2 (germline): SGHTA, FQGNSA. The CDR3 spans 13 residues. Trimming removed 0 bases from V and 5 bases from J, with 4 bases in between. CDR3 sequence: CASSLAFTGELFF. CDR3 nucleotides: TGTGCCAGCAGCTTAGCGTTTACCGGGGAGCTGTTTTTT.

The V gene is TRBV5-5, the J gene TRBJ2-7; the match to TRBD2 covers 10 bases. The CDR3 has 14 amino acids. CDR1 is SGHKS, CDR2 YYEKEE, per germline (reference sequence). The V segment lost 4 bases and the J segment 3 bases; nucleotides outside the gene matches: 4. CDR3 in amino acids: CASSPTSGFYEQYF. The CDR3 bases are TGTGCCAGCAGCCCGACTAGCGGGTTCTACGAGCAGTACTTC.

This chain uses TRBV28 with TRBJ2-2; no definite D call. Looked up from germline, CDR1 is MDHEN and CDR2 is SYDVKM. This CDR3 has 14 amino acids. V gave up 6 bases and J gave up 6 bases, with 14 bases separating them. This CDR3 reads CASRWISTSGELFF. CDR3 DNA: TGTGCCAGCAGGTGGATTTCCACGTCCGGGGAGCTGTTTTTT.

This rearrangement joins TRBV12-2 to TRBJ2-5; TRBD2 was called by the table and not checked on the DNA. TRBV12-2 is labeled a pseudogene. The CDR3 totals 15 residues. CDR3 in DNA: TGTGCAAGTCGCTTGAAGCGGGCATACCAAGAGACCCAGTACTTC. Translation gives CASRLKRAYQETQYF.

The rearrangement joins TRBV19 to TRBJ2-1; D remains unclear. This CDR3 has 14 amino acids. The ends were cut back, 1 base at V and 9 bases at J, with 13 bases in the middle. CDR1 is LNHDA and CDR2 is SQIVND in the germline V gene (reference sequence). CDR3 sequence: CASSIVDSHGEQFF. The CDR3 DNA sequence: TGTGCCAGTAGTATAGTCGACTCACACGGTGAGCAGTTCTTC.

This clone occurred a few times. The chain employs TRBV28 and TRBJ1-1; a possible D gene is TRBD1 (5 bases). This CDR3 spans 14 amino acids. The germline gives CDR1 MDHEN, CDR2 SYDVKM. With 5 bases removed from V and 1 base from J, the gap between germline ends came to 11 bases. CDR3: CASSLDIKNTEAFF. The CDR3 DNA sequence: TGTGCCAGCAGTCTGGACATCAAGAACACTGAAGCTTTCTTT.